This TCR beta chain stems from a study of T cell responses to AZD1222 COVID-19 vaccine. Overall study findings and caveats: The number of AZD1222 recipients seropositive at baseline was only six. Repertoires were obtained only post-peak T cell response.

This clone came up once. No antigen is known for it. The junction had 11 bases not matched to a gene; V was cut back by 4 bases and J by 2 bases. This CDR3 contains 17 residues. The germline V gene has CDR1 SGHRS and CDR2 YFSETQ. Using immunoSEQ multiplex PCR, the repertoire was profiled, and TCRdb retains in-frame clones only, with some absent. The sample has about 120,000 clones, around nine tenths seen once. The receptor was derived from an adult in good health. This chain connects TRBV5-1 to TRBJ2-1, with 8 positions matching TRBD1. Sequencing used peripheral blood, obtained on day 0 of AZD1222 vaccination. The CDR3 DNA sequence: TGCGCCAGCAGCGCAAATCCGGACAGGGTGACCTACAATGAGCAGTTCTTC. This encodes CASSANPDRVTYNEQFF.